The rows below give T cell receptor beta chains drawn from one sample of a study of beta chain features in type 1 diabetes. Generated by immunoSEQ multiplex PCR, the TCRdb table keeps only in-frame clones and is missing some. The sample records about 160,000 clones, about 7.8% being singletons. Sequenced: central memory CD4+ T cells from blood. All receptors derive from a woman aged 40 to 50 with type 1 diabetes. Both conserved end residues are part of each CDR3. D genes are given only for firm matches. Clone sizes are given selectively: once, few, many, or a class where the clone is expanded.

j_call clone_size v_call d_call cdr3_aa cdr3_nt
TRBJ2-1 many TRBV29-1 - CSGASSYNEQFF TGCAGCGGAGCAAGCTCCTACAATGAGCAGTTCTTC
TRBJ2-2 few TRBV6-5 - CASRYDRNTGELFF TGTGCCAGCAGATACGACAGGAACACCGGGGAGCTGTTTTTT
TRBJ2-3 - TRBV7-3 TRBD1 CASSLMGQGTDTQYF TGTGCCAGCAGCTTAATGGGACAGGGCACAGATACGCAGTATTTT
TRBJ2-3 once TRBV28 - CTSSSRVWDTQYF TGTACCAGCAGTTCCAGGGTCTGGGATACGCAGTATTTT
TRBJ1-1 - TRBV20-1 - CRLGDTEAFF TGCAGGCTCGGGGACACTGAAGCTTTCTTT
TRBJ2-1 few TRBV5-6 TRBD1 CASSLRLGDREIDEQFF TGTGCCAGCAGCCTCCGGTTGGGGGACAGGGAGATCGATGAGCAGTTCTTC
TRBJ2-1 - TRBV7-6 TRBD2 CASSLDLRGGDEQFF TGTGCCAGCAGCTTAGATCTCCGGGGGGGGGATGAGCAGTTCTTC
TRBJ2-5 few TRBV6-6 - CASSPRDETQYF TGTGCCAGCAGCCCCAGGGATGAGACCCAGTACTTC
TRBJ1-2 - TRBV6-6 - CASSFSGEDGYTF TGTGCCAGCAGTTTCTCAGGGGAAGATGGCTACACCTTC
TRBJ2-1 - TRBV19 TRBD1 CASSERTGSYNEQFF TGTGCCAGTAGTGAACGGACAGGCTCCTACAATGAGCAGTTCTTC
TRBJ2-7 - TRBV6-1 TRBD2 CASRPTSGTYEQYF TGTGCCAGCAGGCCGACTAGCGGGACCTACGAGCAGTACTTC
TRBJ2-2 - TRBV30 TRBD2 CAWSLAGRHTGELFF TGTGCCTGGAGTTTAGCGGGAAGGCACACCGGGGAGCTGTTTTTT
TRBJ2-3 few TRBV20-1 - CSASVADTQYF TGCAGTGCTTCGGTGGCAGATACGCAGTATTTT
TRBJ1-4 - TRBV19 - CASSRGYNEKLFF TGTGCCAGTAGTCGAGGATATAATGAAAAACTGTTTTTT
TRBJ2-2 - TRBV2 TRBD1 CASKGQGNTGELFF TGTGCCAGCAAGGGACAGGGGAACACCGGGGAGCTGTTTTTT
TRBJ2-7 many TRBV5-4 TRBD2 CASSFSGNYEQYF TGTGCCAGCAGCTTTAGCGGGAACTACGAGCAGTACTTC
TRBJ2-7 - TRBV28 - CASSPPVFPYEQYF TGTGCCAGCAGTCCCCCAGTGTTCCCCTACGAGCAGTACTTC